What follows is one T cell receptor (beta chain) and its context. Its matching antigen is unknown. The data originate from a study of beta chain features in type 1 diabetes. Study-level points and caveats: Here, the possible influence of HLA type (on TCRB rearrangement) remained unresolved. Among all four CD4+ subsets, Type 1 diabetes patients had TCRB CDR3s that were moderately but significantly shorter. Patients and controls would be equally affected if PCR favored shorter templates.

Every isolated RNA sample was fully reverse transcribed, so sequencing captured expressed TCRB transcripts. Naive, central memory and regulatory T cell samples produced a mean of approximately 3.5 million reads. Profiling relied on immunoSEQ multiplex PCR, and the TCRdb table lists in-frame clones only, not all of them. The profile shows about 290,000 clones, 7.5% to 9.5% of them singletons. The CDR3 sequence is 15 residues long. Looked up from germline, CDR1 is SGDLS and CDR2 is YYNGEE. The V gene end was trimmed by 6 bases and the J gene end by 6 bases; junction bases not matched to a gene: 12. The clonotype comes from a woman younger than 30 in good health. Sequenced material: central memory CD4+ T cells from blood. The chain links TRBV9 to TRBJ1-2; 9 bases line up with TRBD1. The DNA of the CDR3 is TGTGCCAGCACCGACCTTGGACAGGGGAGAAATGGCTACACCTTC. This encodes CASTDLGQGRNGYTF. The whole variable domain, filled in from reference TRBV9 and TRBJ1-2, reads DSGVTQTPKHLITATGQRVTLRCSPRSGDLSVYWYQQSLDQGLQFLIQYYNGEERAKGNILERFSAQQFPDLHSELNLSSLELGDSALYFCASTDLGQGRNGYTFGSGTRLTVV.